The sequence of this TCR beta chain was determined in a study of regulatory T cells in long-lasting Graves disease. Study-level findings and limits: Patients with persistent disease shared 2,700 or so public clonotypes, outpacing the roughly 970 shared by new patients. Possibly, accuracy suffered from the small sample size.

CDR1 and CDR2 (germline): KGHDR, SFDVKD. The CDR3 has 18 residues. V shed 3 bases and J 0 bases; nucleotides not matched to a gene: 2. Arm-PCR with iRepertoire HTBI primers amplified the CDR3 regions for these TCR beta libraries. TCRdb redid the calling of the multiplex PCR reads with MiXCR, one entry per CDR3 protein. The repertoire includes about 430,000 distinct CDR3 sequences, approximately 15% of them detected once, and over 7.5% sits in the top ten. This clonotype was detected ten times or more. As yet, its antigen is unknown. Sample time point: newly diagnosed GD, antithyroid drugs for less than 3 months. RNA extracted from PBMCs served as the sequencing template. This sample also appeared in a second study, on T cells in Graves' hyperthyroidism and ophthalmopathy.

This receptor was identified in a woman aged 40 to 50 with Graves disease. The rearrangement joins TRBV24-1 to TRBJ2-2; 14 bases map to TRBD2. This specimen was peripheral blood mononuclear cells (PBMCs), taken at new diagnosis, from a patient treated with antithyroid drugs. The CDR3 sequence is CATSDKTSGRANTGELFF. Written as DNA, the CDR3 is TGTGCCACCAGTGATAAGACTAGCGGGAGGGCGAACACCGGGGAGCTGTTTTTT.